These 24 T cell receptor beta chains were sequenced from one sample in a study of blood T cell repertoires in COVID-19 (dated by TCRdb to 2019 to 2021). The library was obtained by the immunoSEQ multiplex PCR assay. The source is immuneACCESS, and TCRdb retained only in-frame sequences with V and J called. Part of the clones is not carried over; for the studies checked, unresolved V genes explain less than half of this, and the remainder is unexplained. Counted in this sample were approximately 89,000 clones; nearly 95% of them appeared once. The ten largest clones capture around 4.7% of the sample. The specimen was peripheral blood. The source is a human donor with active COVID-19. The donor label of this sample is uncertain.

This chain connects TRBV6-1 to TRBJ2-1, with D possibly being TRBD1 (5 bases). Germline CDR1 and CDR2: MNHNS and SASEGT. This CDR3 spans 14 amino acids. V was trimmed by 2 bases and J by 10 bases, leaving 15 bases between them. This CDR3 is CASSERQGISEQFF. In nucleotides, the CDR3 is TGTGCCAGCAGTGAACGGCAGGGTATTAGCGAGCAGTTCTTC.

This clone has a single count. This chain uses TRBV6-2 or TRBV6-3 with TRBJ1-6; a possible D gene is TRBD1 (6 bases). Trimming stripped 5 bases from V and 4 bases from J, with 9 bases between. The CDR3 contains 14 residues. In germline, CDR1 is MNHEY, CDR2 SVGEGT. The CDR3: CASSDRTYNSPLHF. Here the CDR3 DNA reads TGTGCCAGCAGTGACAGGACATATAATTCACCCCTCCACTTT.

The chain is built from TRBV12-3 or TRBV12-4 and TRBJ1-3; D unresolved. The CDR3 runs to 12 residues. Trimming pared 8 bases from V and 4 bases from J, leaving 9 bases between. The CDR3 spells CASRLSGNTIYF. Written as DNA, the CDR3 is TGTGCCAGCCGACTCTCAGGAAACACCATATATTTT.

This chain joins TRBV5-4 and TRBJ2-3, with TRBD2 matching 7 bases. CDR1 is SGHNT, CDR2 YYREEE, per germline (reference sequence). This CDR3 comprises 15 residues. V was clipped by 3 bases and J by 0 bases; unmatched bases: 4. CDR3 sequence reads: CASSWGGSSTDTQYF. DNA of the CDR3: TGTGCCAGCAGCTGGGGGGGGAGCAGCACAGATACGCAGTATTTT.

The rearrangement joins TRBV5-1 to TRBJ2-3; D unclear. The V gene lost 2 bases and the J gene lost 3 bases, with 7 bases spanning the gap. The CDR3 runs to 13 residues. Germline lookup yields CDR1 SGHRS and CDR2 YFSETQ. The DNA of the CDR3 is TGCGCCAGCAGCTTCCAGGCGACAGATACGCAGTATTTT. Its protein product is CASSFQATDTQYF.

This rearrangement joins TRBV3-1 (or the pseudogene TRBV3-2) to TRBJ2-6; no firm D call. CDR1 and CDR2 from the germline V gene are LGHDT and YNNKEL (reference sequence). The CDR3 runs to 16 residues. With 0 bases removed from V and 0 bases from J, the gap between germline ends came to 6 bases. The CDR3 DNA is TGTGCCAGCAGCCAAGAGGGCACCTCTGGGGCCAACGTCCTGACTTTC. This sequence encodes CASSQEGTSGANVLTF.

In this sample, this clone turned up once. The chain has TRBV7-9 and TRBJ1-6; 9 bases agree with TRBD1. The CDR3 length is 14 residues. Looked up from germline, CDR1 is SEHNR and CDR2 is FQNEAQ (reference sequence). With 6 bases clipped from V and 7 bases from J, the junction kept 4 bases outside the gene matches. The DNA of the CDR3 is TGTGCCAGCAGGGACAGGGGCGGAAATTCACCCCTCCACTTT. As protein: CASRDRGGNSPLHF.

This chain connects TRBV9 to TRBJ1-6; D perhaps matches TRBD1 (6 bases). Germline assignment: CDR1 SGDLS and CDR2 YYNGEE. The CDR3 has 15 residues. V gave up 4 bases and J gave up 8 bases, with 16 bases separating them. The CDR3 protein is CASSPRGGADSPLHF. CDR3 sequence (DNA): TGTGCCAGCAGCCCCCGGGGGGGGGCGGATTCACCCCTCCACTTT.

The chain carries TRBV4-2 and TRBJ2-3; TRBD2 aligns across 12 bases. The germline V gene encodes CDR1 LGHNA and CDR2 YNFKEQ. Trimming took 1 base from V and 1 from J; bases not matched to a gene: 0. The CDR3 consists of 16 residues. The CDR3 DNA reads as TGTGCCAGCAGCCAAGGGACTAGCGGGGGCACAGATACGCAGTATTTT. Its protein product is CASSQGTSGGTDTQYF.

In DNA form, the CDR3 reads TGTGCCAGCAGCGTACAGGGACAGGGCTACGAGCAGTACTTC. It yields the protein CASSVQGQGYEQYF. The chain combines TRBV9 with TRBJ2-7, with 9 bases aligning to TRBD1. From germline, CDR1 is SGDLS and CDR2 YYNGEE. After removal of 1 base from V and 3 bases from J, the junction contained 2 bases not matched to a gene. The CDR3 is 14 amino acids.

V gene TRBV4-2 combines with J gene TRBJ2-2, with 7 bases fitting TRBD2. After removal of 4 bases from V and 4 bases from J, the junction contained 12 bases not matched to a gene. Per the germline V gene, CDR1 is LGHNA and CDR2 is YNFKEQ. The CDR3 runs to 17 residues. CDR3 sequence: CASSLRGGVVGTGELFF. The CDR3 nucleotides read TGTGCCAGCAGCCTCCGTGGGGGGGTGGTAGGCACCGGGGAGCTGTTTTTT.

The V call is TRBV19, the J call TRBJ2-7, with 9 bases lining up with TRBD2. This CDR3 contains 15 residues. Germline CDR1 LNHDA, CDR2 SQIVND (reference sequence). V trimming: 3 bases; J trimming: 4 bases; junction bases outside the gene matches: 7. The CDR3 coding sequence is TGTGCCAGTAGTATGGCGGCTAGCGGGACTTACGAGCAGTACTTC. Protein: CASSMAASGTYEQYF.

This clone has a single count. The rearrangement joins TRBV7-9 to TRBJ2-7; D is possibly TRBD2 (6 bases). V was clipped by 2 bases and J by 4 bases, with 24 bases between them. Germline V gives CDR1 SEHNR, CDR2 FQNEAQ (reference sequence). The CDR3 totals 18 residues. This CDR3 is CASSLNPRDLLRGYEQYF. The CDR3 nucleotides are TGTGCCAGCAGCTTAAATCCCCGGGACTTATTGAGGGGATACGAGCAGTACTTC.

In this sample, this clone turned up once. For the CDR3, the DNA is TGTGCCAGCACCCTGGCAGGGGATGTGGATACGCAGTATTTT. It yields the protein CASTLAGDVDTQYF. The chain combines TRBV28 with TRBJ2-3, with D maybe TRBD1 (6 bases). The CDR3 sequence is 14 residues long. In germline, CDR1 is MDHEN, CDR2 SYDVKM. V was trimmed by 7 bases and J by 6 bases, leaving 17 bases between them.

The genes are TRBV24-1 and TRBJ2-5; 8 bases are a match to TRBD2. With 1 base clipped from V and 4 bases from J, the junction kept 1 base outside the gene matches. Germline V gene sequence: CDR1 KGHDR, CDR2 SFDVKD. The CDR3 has 14 residues. The CDR3 here is CATSDFGGGETQYF. The CDR3 DNA follows: TGTGCCACCAGTGATTTCGGGGGGGGAGAGACCCAGTACTTC.

The chain recombines TRBV27 with TRBJ1-2; D is unclear. The CDR3 is 12 residues long. CDR1 is MNHEY, CDR2 SMNVEV, per germline (reference sequence). V lost 0 bases, J lost 8 bases, and 7 bases lay in between. The DNA of the CDR3 is TGTGCCAGCAGTTTATCGAGCATCGGCTACACCTTC. It codes for CASSLSSIGYTF.

This clone was counted once. V usage is TRBV13 and J usage is TRBJ2-7; 10 bases agree with TRBD2. Germline CDR1 is PRHDT and CDR2 is FYEKMQ (reference sequence). This CDR3 is built from 14 residues. V gave up 5 bases and J gave up 6 bases; unmatched junction bases: 7. The CDR3 sequence: CASSRAGGAGEQYF. The CDR3 nucleotides are TGTGCCAGCAGCCGAGCGGGGGGGGCAGGCGAGCAGTACTTC. The variable domain in full, completed from reference TRBV13 and TRBJ2-7, reads AAGVIQSPRHLIKEKRETATLKCYPIPRHDTVYWYQQGPGQDPQFLISFYEKMQSDKGSIPDRFSAQQFSDYHSELNMSSLELGDSALYFCASSRAGGAGEQYFGPGTRLTVT.

The rearrangement links TRBV5-1 to TRBJ1-4; D unresolved. V lost 4 bases and J lost 5, with 12 bases in between. Germline V gene data show CDR1 as SGHRS and CDR2 as YFSETQ. This CDR3 region has 14 residues. CDR3 bases: TGCGCCAGCAGCCAGGACGGAGGAAATGAAAAACTGTTTTTT. Protein: CASSQDGGNEKLFF.

V is TRBV9 and J is TRBJ2-1; 10 nucleotides agree with TRBD2. Germline assignment: CDR1 SGDLS and CDR2 YYNGEE. V gave up 4 bases and J gave up 10 bases; unmatched junction bases: 8. This CDR3 comprises 14 residues. CDR3 sequence (DNA): TGTGCCAGCAGCTCCCAGCCGACTAGCGGGGAGCAGTTCTTC. Amino acid sequence: CASSSQPTSGEQFF.

This clone appeared a single time. The chain couples TRBV6-2 or TRBV6-3 to TRBJ1-6; 9 nucleotides match TRBD1. The CDR3 length is 15 residues. The V and J ends lost 2 bases and 10 bases, in that order; junction bases with no gene match: 6. Per germline, CDR1 MNHEY and CDR2 SVGEGT. The CDR3 DNA sequence: TGTGCCAGCAGTTACCTAACGACAGGGGGATCACCCCTCCACTTT. Translated, it gives CASSYLTTGGSPLHF.

This clone has just one count. This chain links TRBV9 with TRBJ2-7; 8 bases map to TRBD2. The germline V gene has CDR1 SGDLS and CDR2 YYNGEE. This CDR3 spans 14 amino acids. The V and J ends lost 0 bases and 5 bases, in that order; junction bases with no gene match: 4. The DNA of the CDR3 is TGTGCCAGCAGCGTAGCGGGGACTAGTCACGAGCAGTACTTC. Protein product: CASSVAGTSHEQYF.

CDR3 nucleotide sequence: TGTGCCATCAGTGATAGATCCGTAGCGGGAGGGCGGGCTGAGACCCAGTACTTC. Encoded protein: CAISDRSVAGGRAETQYF. The V gene is TRBV10-3, the J gene TRBJ2-5; TRBD2 agrees at 11 bases. CDR3 size: 18 residues. The V gene end was trimmed by 3 bases and the J gene end by 5 bases; junction bases not matched to a gene: 14. Germline CDR1 reads ENHRY; CDR2 reads SYGVKD.

This clone was seen a single time. The chain combines TRBV7-8 with TRBJ2-7, with D hard to call. Trimming cost V 1 base and J 3 bases, with 13 bases left between them. Germline-derived CDR1 and CDR2 are SGHVS and FQNEAQ. CDR3 length: 15 residues. The CDR3 region has the DNA TGTGCCAGCAGCTTAGTTCGATGGCCCAACTACGAGCAGTACTTC. Translated, it gives CASSLVRWPNYEQYF.

This sequence joins TRBV19 and TRBJ2-4; the match to TRBD2 covers 9 bases. Germline CDR1 LNHDA, CDR2 SQIVND (reference sequence). The J segment lost 9 bases and the V segment lost 5 bases, leaving 14 bases of the junction unmatched. The CDR3 consists of 16 residues. As DNA, the CDR3 is TGTGCCAGTAGTCCGTACTTGCGGGAGGGCCGGGGCATTCAGTACTTC. This encodes CASSPYLREGRGIQYF. Combining the CDR3 with reference TRBV19 and TRBJ2-4 gives the whole variable domain DGGITQSPKYLFRKEGQNVTLSCEQNLNHDAMYWYRQDPGQGLRLIYYSQIVNDFQKGDIAEGYSVSREKKESFPLTVTSAQKNPTAFYLCASSPYLREGRGIQYFGAGTRLSVL.